The next 31 T cell receptor beta chains were all read from a single sample in a study of CD8+CD57+ T cells in acquired aplastic anemia. CDR3 and TCR beta VDJ profiling relied on genomic DNA as the template. TCRdb ran MiXCR on the reads and lists one entry per CDR3 protein. The table has approximately 99,000 distinct CDR3 sequences, about half seen once; the top ten hold roughly 34%. The source material was sorted CD4+, CD8+, or CD8+CD57+ T cells (not recorded which) from PBMCs. Receptor source: a human donor in good health, serving as a control.

This clonotype was detected many times. The genes are TRBV6-5 and TRBJ2-2; D remains ambiguous. CDR1 and CDR2 (germline): MNHEY, SVGAGI. This CDR3 is built from 15 residues. V lost 2 bases, J lost 4 bases, and 11 bases lay in between. The CDR3 loop reads CASSYAPMGTGELFF. CDR3 in DNA: TGTGCCAGCAGTTACGCCCCCATGGGCACCGGGGAGCTGTTTTTT.

The chain combines TRBV25-1 with TRBJ2-7, with TRBD2 matching over 8 bases. CDR3 size: 15 residues. Germline trimming cut 5 bases from V and 5 bases from J; bases unmatched to any gene: 11. Germline lookup yields CDR1 MGHDK and CDR2 SYGVNS. CDR3 DNA: TGTGCCAGCAGTTGGGGCGGGGGGATCAAAAACGAGCAGTACTTC. Translating gives CASSWGGGIKNEQYF.

This clonotype was seen a single time. V and J are TRBV11-2 and TRBJ2-3, with D perhaps TRBD2 (7 bases). The CDR3 is 15 residues long. Germline V gene data show CDR1 as SGHAT and CDR2 as FQNNGV. V dropped 6 bases and J dropped 1 base, with 14 bases sitting between them. This CDR3 is CASRRGQVGTDTQYF. Written as DNA, the CDR3 is TGTGCCAGCAGGCGGGGGCAGGTGGGCACAGATACGCAGTATTTT.

A remark on this clonotype: At one end the junction does not follow the germline gene, possibly because of a read error. The chain recombines TRBV25-1 with TRBJ2-5, with D hard to call. The length of the CDR3 is 15 residues. From germline, CDR1 is MGHDK and CDR2 SYGVNS. The chain's CDR3 is CASSEVGRLQGTQYF. Written as DNA, the CDR3 is TGTGCCAGCAGTGAAGTGGGTCGGCTACAAGGGACCCAGTACTTC.

V usage is TRBV19 and J usage is TRBJ1-2; D is undetermined. Trimming left V 6 bases short and J 0 bases short, with 11 bases between. The CDR3 sequence is 14 residues long. The germline V gene has CDR1 LNHDA and CDR2 SQIVND (reference sequence). In nucleotides, the CDR3 is TGTGCCAGTAGGAAGGACGGAGCTAACTATGGCTACACCTTC. This codes for CASRKDGANYGYTF.

The chain links TRBV6-1 to TRBJ1-2, with D tentatively TRBD1 (6 bases). This CDR3 spans 15 amino acids. Trimming shortened V by 2 bases and J by 4 bases, and 14 bases separated the two germline ends. Germline lookup yields CDR1 MNHNS and CDR2 SASEGT. CDR3 in DNA: TGTGCCAGCAGTGAAAGGGACACCCCAACCTATGGCTACACCTTC. This sequence encodes CASSERDTPTYGYTF.

The V call is TRBV12-3 or TRBV12-4, the J call TRBJ1-1, with TRBD1 matching 10 bases. This CDR3 is built from 15 residues. V shed 5 bases, J shed 6 bases, and the junction held 9 bases outside the gene matches. CDR3 in amino acids: CASSPRQGAGAEAFF. The DNA for the CDR3 is TGTGCCAGCAGTCCGAGACAGGGGGCGGGCGCTGAAGCTTTCTTT.

V usage is TRBV5-6 and J usage is TRBJ2-1; 9 bases are shared with TRBD1. The CDR3 covers 15 residues. The J segment lost 8 bases and the V segment lost 0 bases, leaving 6 bases of the junction unmatched. Per the germline V gene, CDR1 is SGHDT and CDR2 is YYEEEE. The CDR3 DNA reads as TGTGCCAGCAGCTTGGAGGGGACAGGGTATGATGAGCAGTTCTTC. This sequence encodes CASSLEGTGYDEQFF.

A word on this clonotype: This could be a read error, since a much larger clone is one nucleotide away. The chain employs TRBV11-1 and TRBJ2-2, with D perhaps matching TRBD2 (7 bases). The CDR3 has 18 amino acids. CDR1 SGHAT and CDR2 FQDESV come from the germline V gene (reference sequence). CDR3 DNA: TGTGCCAGCAGCTTAGTGGTCTCGGGGGGCGCCCCCACCGGGGAGCTGTCTTTT. Its protein is CASSLVVSGGAPTGELSF.

This clonotype was recorded at least ten times. The chain uses TRBV7-2 and TRBJ1-1, with 8 bases lining up with TRBD1. CDR1 is SGHTA and CDR2 is FQGNSA in the germline V gene. CDR3 size: 14 residues. The J segment lost 0 bases and the V segment lost 3 bases, leaving 0 bases of the junction unmatched. CDR3 sequence: CASSLTGVNTEAFF. CDR3 bases: TGTGCCAGCAGCTTGACAGGGGTGAACACTGAAGCTTTCTTT.

The chain has TRBV10-3 and TRBJ2-1; 7 nucleotides agree with TRBD2. The CDR3 is 15 residues long. The germline CDR1 and CDR2 sequences are ENHRY and SYGVKD. With V trimmed by 2 bases and J by 7 bases, 8 bases remained unmatched. The CDR3 nucleotides are TGTGCCATCAGTGAGAGAGAGGGAGGGGAAAATGAGCAGTTCTTC. Protein sequence: CAISEREGGENEQFF.

The chain is built from TRBV13 and TRBJ1-5, with 9 bases that match TRBD1. There are 15 residues in the CDR3. The ends lost 1 base at V and 5 bases at J; junction bases unmatched: 3. The germline V gene has CDR1 PRHDT and CDR2 FYEKMQ (reference sequence). CDR3 residues: CASSLVGQGDQPQHF. CDR3 nucleotide sequence: TGTGCCAGCAGCTTAGTGGGACAGGGCGATCAGCCCCAGCATTTT.

This clonotype was observed many times. This chain uses TRBV19 with TRBJ1-1; TRBD1 might be the D (5 bases). Looked up from germline, CDR1 is LNHDA and CDR2 is SQIVND (reference sequence). Between the trimmed V and J ends, which lost 5 bases and 1 base, there was a span of 8 bases. CDR3 size: 13 residues. The CDR3 spells CASSAQGNTEAFF. CDR3 coding DNA: TGTGCCAGTAGTGCGCAGGGGAACACTGAAGCTTTCTTT.

A note on this clonotype: One base away lies a much larger clone, so this may be a sequencing read error. This rearrangement joins TRBV10-3 to TRBJ2-5; 9 bases are a match to TRBD2. Per the germline V gene, CDR1 is ENHRY and CDR2 is SYGVKD. The CDR3 extends over 12 amino acids. CDR3 loop: CAGCGGEETQHF. The CDR3 DNA sequence: TGTGCCGGATGCGGGGGGGAAGAGACCCAGCACTTC.

This chain uses TRBV6-2 or TRBV6-3 with TRBJ1-2, with TRBD1 matching over 10 bases. J gave up 4 bases and V 4 bases, and 15 bases lay outside the gene matches. The CDR3 runs to 18 residues. Germline values: CDR1 MNHEY, CDR2 SVGEGT. The CDR3 bases are TGTGCCAGCAGTTTTAGCGTAAGCACCGGGACAGGGGTCTATGGCTACACCTTC. Encoded protein: CASSFSVSTGTGVYGYTF.

CDR3 nucleotides: TGTGCCAGCAGCGTAGGCGGGGGGGCAGATACGCAGTATTTT. Amino acids: CASSVGGGADTQYF. The V and J genes are TRBV9 and TRBJ2-3, with 9 bases identical to TRBD2. CDR1 SGDLS and CDR2 YYNGEE come from the germline V gene. V lost 0 bases, J lost 4 bases, and 0 bases stayed unmatched. This CDR3 has 14 amino acids.

Remarks on this clonotype: Germline is not matched at one junction end, which may reflect a read error. This rearrangement joins TRBV30 to TRBJ2-1, with 8 bases fitting TRBD2. This CDR3 is 13 amino acids long. Germline CDR1 GTSNPN, CDR2 SVGIG (reference sequence). CDR3 protein: CAWSGGLYNEQFF. Written as DNA, the CDR3 is TGCGCCTGGAGCGGGGGTCTTTACAATGAGCAGTTCTTC.

This clonotype was observed at least ten times. Here the CDR3 reads CASSWAGKNTEAFF. CDR3 DNA: TGTGCCAGCAGTTGGGCCGGAAAGAACACTGAAGCTTTCTTT. V is TRBV12-3 or TRBV12-4 and J is TRBJ1-1; D is unclear. Deletions cut 4 bases from V and 1 base from J, with 10 bases between. The CDR3 runs 14 residues.

This clonotype was picked up many times. This rearrangement joins TRBV20-1 to TRBJ1-1, with a tentative D call TRBD1 (5 bases). The CDR3 loop spans 14 amino acids. V lost 2 bases and J 3 bases, leaving 13 bases between the germline ends. Germline V lookup: CDR1 DFQATT, CDR2 SNEGSKA (reference sequence). The CDR3 DNA sequence: TGCAGTGCTAGAAATATCCGGGGGGACACTGAAGCTTTCTTT. It yields the protein CSARNIRGDTEAFF.

The chain carries TRBV7-9 and TRBJ2-7; no definite D call. The CDR3 extends over 13 amino acids. The V gene lost 5 bases and the J gene lost 4 bases, with 12 bases spanning the gap. Looked up from germline, CDR1 is SEHNR and CDR2 is FQNEAQ (reference sequence). The CDR3 sequence is CASSHADTYEQYF. CDR3 coding DNA: TGTGCCAGCAGCCATGCTGATACTTACGAGCAGTACTTC.

As regards this clonotype: It may be a read error: a sequence one base away is much more abundant. CDR3 nucleotide sequence: TGTACCTGGAGTGAGGGGCAAGGGGCGGACGAGCAGTACTTC. It translates to CTWSEGQGADEQYF. This chain uses TRBV25-1 with TRBJ2-7; perhaps D is TRBD1 or TRBD2 (5 bases each). CDR1 and CDR2 from the germline V gene are MGHDK and SYGVNS. The CDR3 is made up of 14 amino acids.

This clonotype was seen repeatedly, ten times or more. The J gene is TRBJ1-5, the V gene TRBV2; D is ambiguous. The CDR3 is 14 residues long. Germline V CDR1 and CDR2: SNHLY, FYNNEI. V lost 3 bases, J lost 5 bases, and 11 bases lay in between. In DNA, the CDR3 is TGTGCCAGCAGTGAGGTGGTTGACGATCAGCCCCAGCATTTT. This gives the protein CASSEVVDDQPQHF. The full variable domain, its missing parts supplied by reference TRBV2 and TRBJ1-5, is EPEVTQTPSHQVTQMGQEVILRCVPISNHLYFYWYRQILGQKVEFLVSFYNNEISEKSEIFDDQFSVERPDGSNFTLKIRSTKLEDSAMYFCASSEVVDDQPQHFGDGTRLSIL.

In this sample, this clonotype turned up a few times. The chain combines TRBV7-9 with TRBJ1-2; possible D gene TRBD1, 6 bases. V was trimmed by 0 bases and J by 6 bases, leaving 11 bases between them. Germline V gene lookup returns CDR1 SEHNR and CDR2 FQNEAQ (reference sequence). CDR3 length: 14 residues. The CDR3 DNA sequence: TGTGCCAGCAGCTTAGCAGGGGGGGAAAATGGCTACACCTTC. Residues: CASSLAGGENGYTF.

The gene calls are TRBV5-6 and TRBJ2-1, with a weak D call TRBD2 (5 bases). Trimming took off 4 bases at V and 5 bases at J, with 19 bases between the two ends. The CDR3 runs to 16 residues. Germline CDR1 reads SGHDT; CDR2 reads YYEEEE. CDR3 in amino acids: CASSLEGEGVNNEQFF. The CDR3 DNA reads as TGTGCCAGCAGCCTTGAGGGCGAAGGAGTCAACAATGAGCAGTTCTTC.

J is TRBJ2-3 and V is TRBV20-1; D tentatively fits TRBD1 or TRBD2 (6 bases each). CDR1 DFQATT and CDR2 SNEGSKA come from the germline V gene (reference sequence). V gave up 6 bases and J gave up 5 bases, with 12 bases separating them. There are 12 residues in the CDR3. The chain's CDR3 is CSAVKGGDTQYF. Written as DNA, the CDR3 is TGCAGTGCGGTGAAGGGGGGAGATACGCAGTATTTT.

This clonotype was recorded at least ten times. The chain recombines TRBV4-3 with TRBJ1-1, with D perhaps TRBD1 (5 bases). The CDR3 has 16 amino acids. Germline V gives CDR1 LGHNA, CDR2 YSLEER. The V end lost 1 base, the J end lost 3 bases, and 15 bases lay between the germline ends. The CDR3: CASSQALGGVDTEAFF. The CDR3 DNA sequence: TGCGCCAGCAGCCAAGCTCTTGGGGGAGTAGACACTGAAGCTTTCTTT.

To note about this clonotype: A much larger clone differs by one base, so this may be a read error. The V and J genes are TRBV5-8 and TRBJ1-1; D unresolved. Trimming took 2 bases from V and 1 from J, leaving 9 bases between them. The germline V gene has CDR1 SGHTS and CDR2 YDEGEE. The CDR3 has 14 amino acids. This CDR3 is CASSFGRGNTEAFF. CDR3 DNA: TGTGCCAGCAGCTTTGGACGGGGGAACACTGAAGCTTTCTTT.

This clonotype was found many times. V usage is TRBV2 and J usage is TRBJ1-5, with 7 nucleotides matching TRBD1. In germline, CDR1 is SNHLY, CDR2 FYNNEI. Trimming at V came to 3 bases and at J to 6 bases, leaving 2 bases not matched to a gene. This CDR3 has 13 residues. Written as DNA, the CDR3 is TGTGCCAGCAGTGATCCAGGGGGTCAGCCCCAGCATTTT. Its protein product is CASSDPGGQPQHF.

V usage is TRBV20-1 and J usage is TRBJ1-2; perhaps TRBD1 as D (5 bases). The CDR3 consists of 13 residues. Germline-derived CDR1 and CDR2 are DFQATT and SNEGSKA (reference sequence). V was trimmed by 4 bases and J by 2 bases, leaving 11 bases between them. The CDR3 loop reads CSAKDSVNYGYTF. In DNA form, the CDR3 reads TGCAGTGCTAAAGACAGCGTCAACTATGGCTACACCTTC.

This chain connects TRBV15 to TRBJ2-5; D is perhaps TRBD1 (5 bases). The germline V gene has CDR1 LNHNV and CDR2 YYDKDF (reference sequence). The CDR3 runs 14 residues. Deletions cut 6 bases from V and 1 base from J, with 12 bases between. The CDR3 DNA sequence: TGTGCCACCAGGACACAGGCCTTCCAAGAGACCCAGTACTTC. This codes for CATRTQAFQETQYF.

The CDR3 spells CAISEPSRDYGYTF. As DNA, the CDR3 is TGTGCCATCAGTGAGCCGAGTCGCGACTATGGCTACACCTTC. J is TRBJ1-2 and V is TRBV10-3; no firm D call. V was trimmed by 2 bases and J by 3 bases, leaving 10 bases between them. Germline V gene sequence: CDR1 ENHRY, CDR2 SYGVKD. This CDR3 region has 14 residues.